Sequencing of this TCR beta chain was carried out in a study of beta chain features in type 1 diabetes (dated by TCRdb to 2016 to 2019). Notes on the research overall: No differences in mean age, gender distribution, total cell number or subset yield were found between patients and healthy donors. A total of approximately 100 million sorted cells were examined across all samples, and the number of cells per subset was strongly correlated with RNA yield. The study compared TCRB repertoires of sorted circulating CD4+ T cell subsets between recently diagnosed type 1 diabetes patients and matched healthy donors. Regulatory and stem cell-like memory subsets were obtained from only 8 patients and roughly eight healthy donors, while naive and central memory subsets were obtained from all 30 or so donors. The study at large found these results: At VDJ recombination sites, patients with type 1 diabetes made fewer insertions and deleted more nucleotides, a pattern implying thymic rearrangement abnormalities. Naive, central memory and regulatory TCRB repertoires appeared to be more alike among patients than among healthy donors. Because small numbers of individuals were included in the HLA sub-analyses, any influence of HLA type on TCRB rearrangement was left unresolved. Type 1 diabetes patients showed a moderate but significant shortening of TCRB CDR3 length in all four CD4+ subsets. Shorter templates might be favored by PCR, yet because patient and control samples were amplified and corrected together, any such skew would affect both groups equally. Because cDNA was sequenced instead of genomic DNA, activated cells with high expression could be over-represented, although the groups did not differ in activation or CD3 levels.

The entire isolated RNA was reverse transcribed using the High Capacity cDNA Reverse Transcription Kit, and thus expressed TCRB transcripts were sequenced. Naive, central memory and regulatory T cell samples underwent deep immunoSEQ sequencing, averaging around 3.6 million total reads per sample. Sorted cells were lysed in RLT buffer, and RNA was extracted using DNase-treated RNeasy Micro or Mini kits according to cell number. To prevent cross-contamination, each cell subset was processed individually, whereas patient and healthy donor samples were processed jointly. The immunoSEQ multiplex PCR was used to amplify TCRB sequences from cDNA, yielding 87-bp fragments that span the CDR3 region. Sequencing of the amplicons was performed on the Illumina HiSeq platform. On the study's bioinformatics: PCR bias was corrected computationally using synthetic template baselines, and reads within Hamming distance 2 were collapsed, with unmergeable singletons discarded. Reads were aligned to IMGT to assign V, D and J genes, CDR3 length, and insertions or deletions at six rearrangement sites. Clonotype counts were normalized to sorted cell number within each subset before computing true diversity and Gini coefficients with the tcR R package. The overlap coefficient, calculated on TCRB nucleotide sequences, was used to quantify repertoire sharing. This is the immuneACCESS table as TCRdb keeps it, with only in-frame sequences that have V and J called. A part of the clones is gone; compared with another copy, unresolved V genes explain less than half, and the rest is unexplained. V and J calls and clone size are as listed in that table; D and trimming were resolved from the DNA. This sample lists fewer than 400,000 clones; roughly 8% were detected once. Around 0.45% of the sample comes from the top ten.

Regarding this clone: Which antigen it targets is not known. Qualities for individual bases were not recorded, and no much larger clone is one base off.

Trimming takes 7 bases from V and 8 bases from J, and the germline ends sit 15 bases apart. CDR1 MNHNS and CDR2 SASEGT were looked up in the germline V gene. The CDR3 has 13 amino acids, counting the end cysteine and phenylalanine. Only CDR3 DNA remains: 39 bases, in frame from the first base. From each donor, a single peripheral blood sample of around 0.12 L on average was drawn into heparinised tubes. A BD FACSAria II was used to sort naive, central memory, regulatory and stem cell-like memory CD4+ T cells with a panel that included CD45RO, CCR7, CD25, CD127, CD95 and CD27. Every sorted population had a purity above 95%. PBMCs were isolated right away by Lymphoprep density gradient centrifugation and were stained directly, without culture. To minimize batch effects, samples were stained and sorted in pairs, one healthy donor with one patient per experiment.

Recombination joined TRBV6-1 with TRBJ2-1; the D gene assignment is ambiguous. The sample taken for sequencing was central memory CD4+ T cells from blood. This clonotype originated in a woman aged 18-35 years in good health. The CDR3 region: CASIDTHGDEQFF. The DNA is TGTGCCAGCATCGACACACATGGGGATGAGCAGTTCTTC.